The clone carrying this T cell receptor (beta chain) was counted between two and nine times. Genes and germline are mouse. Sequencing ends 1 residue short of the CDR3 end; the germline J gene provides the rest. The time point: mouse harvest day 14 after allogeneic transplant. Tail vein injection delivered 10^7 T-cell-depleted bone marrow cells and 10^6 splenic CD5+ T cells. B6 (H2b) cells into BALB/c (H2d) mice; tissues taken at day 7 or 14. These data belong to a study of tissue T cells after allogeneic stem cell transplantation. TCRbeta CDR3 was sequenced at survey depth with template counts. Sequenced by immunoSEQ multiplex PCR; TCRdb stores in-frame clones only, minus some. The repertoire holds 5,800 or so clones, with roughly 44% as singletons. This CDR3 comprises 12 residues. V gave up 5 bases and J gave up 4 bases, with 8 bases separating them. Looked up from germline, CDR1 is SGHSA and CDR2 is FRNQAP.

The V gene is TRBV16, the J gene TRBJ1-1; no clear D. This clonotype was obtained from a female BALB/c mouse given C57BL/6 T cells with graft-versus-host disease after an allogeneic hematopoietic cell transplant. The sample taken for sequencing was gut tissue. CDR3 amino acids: CASSQWGTEVFF. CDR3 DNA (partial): TGTGCAAGCAGCCAGTGGGGCACAGAAGTCTTC.